This TCR beta chain was captured by sequencing in a study of CD4 and CD8 cells across lung adenocarcinoma regions. In TCRdb, the PCR reads were re-called with MiXCR into one record per CDR3 protein. The sample carries roughly 13,000 distinct CDR3 sequences, under 75% recorded once. Donors had localized lung adenocarcinoma, a non-small cell lung cancer. Looked up from germline, CDR1 is GTSNPN and CDR2 is SVGIG (reference sequence). V lost 3 bases and J lost 8, with 16 bases in between. CDR3 length equals 13 residues. The sequenced sample consisted of CD8+ T cells from the margin of a lung tumor. This chain links TRBV30 with TRBJ1-2; TRBD1 might be the D (5 bases). This receptor was identified in a female donor with lung adenocarcinoma. The CD4 and CD8 labels of this study may be unreliable. The CDR3 here is CAWSPGTVDGYTF. CDR3 nucleotide sequence: TGTGCCTGGAGCCCCGGGACTGTAGACGGCTACACCTTC.